The 6 T cell receptor beta chains below all came from one sample that was sequenced in a study of T cell responses to AZD1222 COVID-19 vaccine. The table came from immunoSEQ multiplex PCR; TCRdb's copy has only in-frame clones and leaves some out. The sample yields 110,000 to 150,000 clones, 75% to 95% seen once. The sample in question was peripheral blood, obtained on day 0 of AZD1222 vaccination. These receptors were collected from an adult in good health.

The gene calls are TRBV30 and TRBJ1-4; TRBD1 agrees at 7 bases. The CDR3 loop spans 13 amino acids. From germline, CDR1 is GTSNPN and CDR2 SVGIG (reference sequence). The V and J ends lost 1 base and 10 bases, in that order; junction bases with no gene match: 6. The CDR3 DNA sequence: TGTGCCTGGAGTGAGGGGGCTTTTGGAAAACTGTTTTTT. Amino acids: CAWSEGAFGKLFF. Variable domain in full (rest from reference TRBV30 and TRBJ1-4): SQTIHQWPATLVQPVGSPLSLECTVEGTSNPNLYWYRQAAGRGLQLLFYSVGIGQISSEVPQNLSASRPQDRQFILSSKKLLLSDSGFYLCAWSEGAFGKLFFGSGTQLSVL.

The chain carries TRBV7-9 and TRBJ1-2, with D unclear. Looked up from germline, CDR1 is SEHNR and CDR2 is FQNEAQ (reference sequence). This CDR3 is built from 14 residues. Trimming took 2 bases from V and 4 from J, leaving 11 bases between them. This CDR3 reads CASSLFESGYGYTF. The DNA of the CDR3 is TGTGCCAGCAGCTTATTTGAGAGTGGCTATGGCTACACCTTC.

The V and J genes are TRBV2 and TRBJ2-1; unclear D gene. The V end was cut by 8 bases, the J end by 7 bases, with 24 bases between. CDR1 SNHLY and CDR2 FYNNEI come from the germline V gene. The CDR3 runs to 16 residues. CDR3 protein: CASHELGTLFENEQFF. The CDR3 DNA reads TGTGCCAGCCACGAATTGGGCACCCTGTTCGAGAATGAGCAGTTCTTC.

This clone was seen only a few times. The chain uses TRBV7-2 and TRBJ2-3; D not resolved. The CDR3 length is 12 residues. V lost 8 bases and J lost 6, with 12 bases in between. CDR1 and CDR2 (germline): SGHTA, FQGNSA. The CDR3 protein is CASGSFSDTQYF. The CDR3 nucleotides read TGTGCCAGCGGATCGTTCTCGGATACGCAGTATTTT.

The V gene is TRBV19, the J gene TRBJ2-1, with 8 bases fitting TRBD2. CDR3 size: 17 residues. J gave up 9 bases and V 4 bases, and 17 bases lay outside the gene matches. Germline loops: CDR1 LNHDA, CDR2 SQIVND (reference sequence). CDR3 coding DNA: TGTGCCAGTAGTAGACCTCCGTTCCCGGGAGGGCCTCGTGAGCAGTTCTTC. Amino acids: CASSRPPFPGGPREQFF.

The genes are TRBV7-9 and TRBJ2-3, with 8 bases matching TRBD2. The trim removed 10 bases at V and 4 bases at J, leaving 7 bases unmatched. This CDR3 is built from 13 residues. Germline CDR1 is SEHNR and CDR2 is FQNEAQ (reference sequence). The CDR3 here is CATRAGDPDTQYF. The CDR3 DNA is TGTGCCACCAGAGCGGGGGACCCAGATACGCAGTATTTT.